What follows is one T cell receptor (beta chain) and its context. This sample is drawn from a study of PD-L1 blockade in urothelial cancer. J gave up 1 base and V 7 bases, and 10 bases lay outside the gene matches. The germline V gene has CDR1 SGHDN and CDR2 FVKESK. The CDR3 length is 17 residues. TCRdb's table, derived via immunoSEQ multiplex PCR, lists solely in-frame clones and lacks some. The sample yields around 100,000 clones, around nine tenths seen once. The sample's time point: pretreatment peripheral blood. V and J are TRBV14 and TRBJ2-1; 10 bases are shared with TRBD2. Sequencing was performed on PBMCs, taken around atezolizumab (anti-PD-L1) treatment. The TCR sequence derives from a man in his 60s with urothelial cancer. The DNA for the CDR3 is TGTGCCAGCAACCCTCCTAGCGGGGGTAGGTCCTACAATGAGCAGTTCTTC. Translated, it gives CASNPPSGGRSYNEQFF.